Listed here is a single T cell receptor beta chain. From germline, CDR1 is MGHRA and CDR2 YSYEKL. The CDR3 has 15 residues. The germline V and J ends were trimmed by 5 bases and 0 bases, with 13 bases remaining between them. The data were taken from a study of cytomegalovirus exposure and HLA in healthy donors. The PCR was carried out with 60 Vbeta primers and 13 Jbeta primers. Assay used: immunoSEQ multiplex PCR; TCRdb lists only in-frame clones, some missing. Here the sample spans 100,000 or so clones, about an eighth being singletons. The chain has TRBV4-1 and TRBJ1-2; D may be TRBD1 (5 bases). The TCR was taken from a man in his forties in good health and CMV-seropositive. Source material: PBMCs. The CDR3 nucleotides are TGCGCCAGCAGCATGGGTACAGGCGCTAACTATGGCTACACCTTC. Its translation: CASSMGTGANYGYTF.